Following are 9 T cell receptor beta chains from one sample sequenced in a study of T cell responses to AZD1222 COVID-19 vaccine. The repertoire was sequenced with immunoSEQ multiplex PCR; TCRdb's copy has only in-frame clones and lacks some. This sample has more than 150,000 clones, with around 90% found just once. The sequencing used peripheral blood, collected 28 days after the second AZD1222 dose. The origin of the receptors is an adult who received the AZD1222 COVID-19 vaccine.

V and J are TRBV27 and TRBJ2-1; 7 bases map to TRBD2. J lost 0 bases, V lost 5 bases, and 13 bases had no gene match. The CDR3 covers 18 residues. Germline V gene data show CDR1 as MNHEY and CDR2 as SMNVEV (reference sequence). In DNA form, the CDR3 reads TGTGCCAGCAGTCTATTAGACGTAGCGGGTTCCTCCTACAATGAGCAGTTCTTC. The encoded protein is CASSLLDVAGSSYNEQFF.

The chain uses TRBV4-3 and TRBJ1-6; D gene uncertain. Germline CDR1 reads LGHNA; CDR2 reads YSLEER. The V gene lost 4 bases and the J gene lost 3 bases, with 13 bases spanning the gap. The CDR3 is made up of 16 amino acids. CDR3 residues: CASSLSDEFYNSPLHF. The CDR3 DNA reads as TGCGCCAGCAGCCTCAGTGACGAGTTCTATAATTCACCCCTCCACTTT.

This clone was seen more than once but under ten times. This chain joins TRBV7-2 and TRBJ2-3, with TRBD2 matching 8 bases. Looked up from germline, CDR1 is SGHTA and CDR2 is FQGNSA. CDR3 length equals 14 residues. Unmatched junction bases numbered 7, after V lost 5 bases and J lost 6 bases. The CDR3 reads CASSVSGGRDTQYF. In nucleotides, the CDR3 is TGTGCCAGCAGCGTTTCGGGGGGGCGGGATACGCAGTATTTT.

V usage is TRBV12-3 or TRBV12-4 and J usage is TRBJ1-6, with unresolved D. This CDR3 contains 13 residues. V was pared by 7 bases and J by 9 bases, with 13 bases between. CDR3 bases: TGTGCCAGCATGGGTGGGTTCGGTTCACCCCTCCACTTT. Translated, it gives CASMGGFGSPLHF.

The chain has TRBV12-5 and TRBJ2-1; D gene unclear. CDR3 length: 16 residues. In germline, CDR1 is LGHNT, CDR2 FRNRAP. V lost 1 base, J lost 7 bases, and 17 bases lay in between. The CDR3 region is CASGLGTSELKNEQFF. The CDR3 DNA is TGTGCTAGTGGTTTGGGTACGAGCGAATTGAAGAATGAGCAGTTCTTC.

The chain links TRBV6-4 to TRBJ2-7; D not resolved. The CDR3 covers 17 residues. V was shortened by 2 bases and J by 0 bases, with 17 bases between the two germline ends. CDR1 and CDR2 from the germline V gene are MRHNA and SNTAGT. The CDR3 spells CASSDPKGGPHSYEQYF. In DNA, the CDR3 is TGTGCCAGCAGTGACCCCAAGGGTGGGCCACACTCCTACGAGCAGTACTTC.

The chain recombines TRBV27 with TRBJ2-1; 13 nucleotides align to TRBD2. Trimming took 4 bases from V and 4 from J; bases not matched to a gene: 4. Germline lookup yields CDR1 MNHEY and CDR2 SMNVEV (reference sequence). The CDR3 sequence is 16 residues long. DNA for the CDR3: TGTGCCAGCAGTTCACTAGCGGGGGGGATTTACAATGAGCAGTTCTTC. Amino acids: CASSSLAGGIYNEQFF.

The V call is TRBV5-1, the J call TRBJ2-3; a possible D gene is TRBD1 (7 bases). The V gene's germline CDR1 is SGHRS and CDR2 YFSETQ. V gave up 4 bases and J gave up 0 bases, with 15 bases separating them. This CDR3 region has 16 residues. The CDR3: CASSGGTEHSTDTQYF. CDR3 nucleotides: TGCGCCAGCAGCGGGGGGACAGAACATAGCACAGATACGCAGTATTTT.

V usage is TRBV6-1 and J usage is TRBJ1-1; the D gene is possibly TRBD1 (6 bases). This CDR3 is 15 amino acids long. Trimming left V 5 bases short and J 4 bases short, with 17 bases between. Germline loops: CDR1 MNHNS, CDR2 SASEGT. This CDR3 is CASSSLTGLGTEAFF. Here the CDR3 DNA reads TGTGCCAGCAGTTCCCTTACAGGGCTGGGCACTGAAGCTTTCTTT.